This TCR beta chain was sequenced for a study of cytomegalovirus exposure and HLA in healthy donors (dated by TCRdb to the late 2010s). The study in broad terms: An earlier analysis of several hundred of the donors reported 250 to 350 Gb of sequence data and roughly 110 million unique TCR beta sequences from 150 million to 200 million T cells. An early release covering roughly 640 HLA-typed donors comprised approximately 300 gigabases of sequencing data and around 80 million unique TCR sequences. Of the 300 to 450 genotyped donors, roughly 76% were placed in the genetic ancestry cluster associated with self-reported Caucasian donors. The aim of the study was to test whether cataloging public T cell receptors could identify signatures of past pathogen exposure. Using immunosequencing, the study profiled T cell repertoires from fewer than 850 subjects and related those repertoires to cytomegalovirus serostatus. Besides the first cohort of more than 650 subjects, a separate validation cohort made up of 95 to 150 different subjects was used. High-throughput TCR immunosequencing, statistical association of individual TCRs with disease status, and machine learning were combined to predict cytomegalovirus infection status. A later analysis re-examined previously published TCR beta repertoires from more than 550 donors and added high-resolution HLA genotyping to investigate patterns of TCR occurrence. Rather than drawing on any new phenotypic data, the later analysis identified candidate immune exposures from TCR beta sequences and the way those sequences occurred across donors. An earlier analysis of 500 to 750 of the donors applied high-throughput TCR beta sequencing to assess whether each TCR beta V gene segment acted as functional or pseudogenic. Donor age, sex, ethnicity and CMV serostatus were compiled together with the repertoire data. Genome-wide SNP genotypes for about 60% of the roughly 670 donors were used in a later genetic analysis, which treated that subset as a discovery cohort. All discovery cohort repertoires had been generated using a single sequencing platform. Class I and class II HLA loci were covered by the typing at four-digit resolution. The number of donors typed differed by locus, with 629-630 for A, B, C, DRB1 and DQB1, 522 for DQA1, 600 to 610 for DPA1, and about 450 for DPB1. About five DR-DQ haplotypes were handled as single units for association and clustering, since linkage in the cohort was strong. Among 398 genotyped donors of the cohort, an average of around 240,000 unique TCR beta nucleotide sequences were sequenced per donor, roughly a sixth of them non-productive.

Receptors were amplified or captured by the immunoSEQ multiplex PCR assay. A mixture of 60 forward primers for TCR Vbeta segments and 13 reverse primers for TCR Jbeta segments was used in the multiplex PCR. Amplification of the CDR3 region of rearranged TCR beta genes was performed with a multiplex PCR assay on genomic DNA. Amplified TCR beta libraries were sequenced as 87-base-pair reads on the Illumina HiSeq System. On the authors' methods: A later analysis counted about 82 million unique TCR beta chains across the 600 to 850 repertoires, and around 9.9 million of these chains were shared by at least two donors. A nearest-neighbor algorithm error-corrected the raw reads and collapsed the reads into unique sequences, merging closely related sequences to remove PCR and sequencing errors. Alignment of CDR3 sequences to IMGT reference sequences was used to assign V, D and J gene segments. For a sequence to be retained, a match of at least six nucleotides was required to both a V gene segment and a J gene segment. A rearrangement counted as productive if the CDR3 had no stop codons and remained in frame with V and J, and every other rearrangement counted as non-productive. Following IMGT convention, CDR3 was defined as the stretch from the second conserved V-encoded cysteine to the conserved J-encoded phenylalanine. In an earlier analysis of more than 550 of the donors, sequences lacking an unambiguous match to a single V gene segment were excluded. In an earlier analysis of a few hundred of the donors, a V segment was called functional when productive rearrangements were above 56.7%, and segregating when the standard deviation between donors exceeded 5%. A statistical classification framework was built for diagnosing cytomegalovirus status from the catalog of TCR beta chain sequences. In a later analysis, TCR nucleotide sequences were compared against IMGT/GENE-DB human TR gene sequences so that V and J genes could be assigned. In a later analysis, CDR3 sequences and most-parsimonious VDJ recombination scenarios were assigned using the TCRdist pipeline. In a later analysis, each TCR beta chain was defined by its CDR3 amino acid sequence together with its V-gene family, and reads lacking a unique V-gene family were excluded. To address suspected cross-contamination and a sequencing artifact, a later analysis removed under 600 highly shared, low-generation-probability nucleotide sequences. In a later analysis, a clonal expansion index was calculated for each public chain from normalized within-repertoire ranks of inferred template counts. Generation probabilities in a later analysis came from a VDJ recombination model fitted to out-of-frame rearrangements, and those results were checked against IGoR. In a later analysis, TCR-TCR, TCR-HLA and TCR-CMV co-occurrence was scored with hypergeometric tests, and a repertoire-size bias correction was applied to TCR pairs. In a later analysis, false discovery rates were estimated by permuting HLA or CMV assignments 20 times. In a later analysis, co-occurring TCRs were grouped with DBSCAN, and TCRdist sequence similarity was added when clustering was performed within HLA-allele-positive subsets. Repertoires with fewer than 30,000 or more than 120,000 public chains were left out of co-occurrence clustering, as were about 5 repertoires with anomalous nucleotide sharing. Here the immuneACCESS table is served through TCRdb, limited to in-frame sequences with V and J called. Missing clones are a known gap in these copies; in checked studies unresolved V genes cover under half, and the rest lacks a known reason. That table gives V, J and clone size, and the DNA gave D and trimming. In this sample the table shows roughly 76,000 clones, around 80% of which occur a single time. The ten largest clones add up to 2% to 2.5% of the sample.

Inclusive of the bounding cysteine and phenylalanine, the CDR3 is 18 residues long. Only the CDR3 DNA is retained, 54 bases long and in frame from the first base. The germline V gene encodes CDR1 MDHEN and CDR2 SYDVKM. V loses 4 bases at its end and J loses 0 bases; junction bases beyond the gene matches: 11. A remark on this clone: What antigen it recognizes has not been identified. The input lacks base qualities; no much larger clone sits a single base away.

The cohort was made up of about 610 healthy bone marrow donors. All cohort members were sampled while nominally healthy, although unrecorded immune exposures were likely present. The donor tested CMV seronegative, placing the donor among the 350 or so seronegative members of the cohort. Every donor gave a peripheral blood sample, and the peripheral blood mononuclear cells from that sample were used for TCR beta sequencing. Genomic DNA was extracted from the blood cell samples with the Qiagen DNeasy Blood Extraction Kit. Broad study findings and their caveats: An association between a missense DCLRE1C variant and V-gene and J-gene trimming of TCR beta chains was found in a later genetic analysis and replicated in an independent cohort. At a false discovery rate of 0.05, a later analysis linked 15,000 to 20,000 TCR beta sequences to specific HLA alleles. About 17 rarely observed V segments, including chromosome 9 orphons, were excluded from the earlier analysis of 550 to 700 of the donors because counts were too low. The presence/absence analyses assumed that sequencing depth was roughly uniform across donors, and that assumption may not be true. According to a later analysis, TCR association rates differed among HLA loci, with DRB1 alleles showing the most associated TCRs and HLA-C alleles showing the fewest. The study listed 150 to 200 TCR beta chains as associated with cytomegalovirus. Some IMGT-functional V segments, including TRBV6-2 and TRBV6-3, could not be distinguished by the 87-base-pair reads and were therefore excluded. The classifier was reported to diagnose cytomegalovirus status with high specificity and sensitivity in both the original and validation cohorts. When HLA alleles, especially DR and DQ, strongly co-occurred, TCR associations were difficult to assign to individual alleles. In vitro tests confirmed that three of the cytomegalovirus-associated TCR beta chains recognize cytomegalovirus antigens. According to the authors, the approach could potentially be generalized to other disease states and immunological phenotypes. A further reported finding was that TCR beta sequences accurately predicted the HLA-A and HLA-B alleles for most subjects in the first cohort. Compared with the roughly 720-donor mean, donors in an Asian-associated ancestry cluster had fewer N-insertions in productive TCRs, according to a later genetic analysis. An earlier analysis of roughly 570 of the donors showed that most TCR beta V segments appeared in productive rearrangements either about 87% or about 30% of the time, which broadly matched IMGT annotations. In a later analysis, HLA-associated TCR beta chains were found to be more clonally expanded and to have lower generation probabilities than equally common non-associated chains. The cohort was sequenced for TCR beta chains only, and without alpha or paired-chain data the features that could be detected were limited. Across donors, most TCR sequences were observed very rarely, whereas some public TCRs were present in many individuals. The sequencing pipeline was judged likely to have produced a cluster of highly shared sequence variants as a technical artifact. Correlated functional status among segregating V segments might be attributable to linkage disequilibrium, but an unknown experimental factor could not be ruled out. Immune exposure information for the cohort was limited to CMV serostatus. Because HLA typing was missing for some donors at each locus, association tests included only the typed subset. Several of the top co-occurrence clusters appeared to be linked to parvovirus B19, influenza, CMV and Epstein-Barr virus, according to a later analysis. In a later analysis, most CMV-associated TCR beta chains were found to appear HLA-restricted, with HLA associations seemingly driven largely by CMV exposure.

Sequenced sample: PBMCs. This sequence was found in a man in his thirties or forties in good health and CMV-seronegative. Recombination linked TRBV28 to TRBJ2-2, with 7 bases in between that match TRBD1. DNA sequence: TGTGCCAGCAGTTCGGGACAGACGGACCGCGCGAACACCGGGGAGCTGTTTTTT. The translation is CASSSGQTDRANTGELFF.